This TCR beta chain was sequenced during a study of blood T cell repertoires in COVID-19. Authors' processing steps: For nucleated cells, counts were estimated from reference gene primer amplification. Some clones are missing from TCRdb's copy, which holds only in-frame ones; the method was immunoSEQ multiplex PCR. V and J calls and clone size are as listed in that table; D and trimming were resolved from the DNA. The table includes roughly 150,000 clones, 75% to 85% detected once. This CDR3 is 12 amino acids long. Trimming at V came to 2 bases and at J to 7 bases, leaving 1 base not matched to a gene. The germline V gene has CDR1 LGHDT and CDR2 YNNKEL (reference sequence).

The sequence was collected from a human donor in a cohort sampled during active COVID-19. Sequenced: peripheral blood. The chain joins TRBV3-1 (or the pseudogene TRBV3-2) to TRBJ2-5, with TRBD2 matching 7 bases. CDR3: CASSQTGGTQYF. CDR3 nucleotide sequence: TGTGCCAGCAGCCAAACGGGGGGGACCCAGTACTTC.